Each of the 18 T cell receptor beta chains below was sequenced from the same sample in a study of CD8 T cells in ankylosing spondylitis. Via MiXCR, TCRdb re-called the 5' RACE reads, giving one row per CDR3 protein. The table lists 250,000 to 300,000 distinct CDR3 sequences, 15% to 25% of them singletons. Sequenced input: blood, either unsorted or a sorted T cell fraction (not recorded which). These TCRs come from a male donor with ankylosing spondylitis or in good health (not recorded which).

This clonotype showed up just a few times. The chain recombines TRBV20-1 with TRBJ2-4; 7 positions match TRBD1. Germline assignment: CDR1 DFQATT and CDR2 SNEGSKA (reference sequence). The CDR3 is 16 residues long. With V trimmed by 1 base and J by 0 bases, 6 bases remained unmatched. CDR3 in amino acids: CSARAETGVAKNIQYF. CDR3 sequence (DNA): TGCAGTGCTAGAGCCGAAACAGGGGTAGCCAAAAACATTCAGTACTTC.

The V call is TRBV5-1, the J call TRBJ2-1; tentatively, D is TRBD1 or TRBD2 (5 bases each). The CDR3 contains 16 residues. The V and J ends lost 5 bases and 1 base respectively, with 16 bases between them. The germline V gene encodes CDR1 SGHRS and CDR2 YFSETQ. The CDR3 DNA reads TGCGCCAGCAGAGCCATTGCCGGGGCGTCCTACAATGAGCAGTTCTTC. Translation gives CASRAIAGASYNEQFF. The variable domain in full, with the rest retrieved from reference TRBV5-1 and TRBJ2-1, is KAGVTQTPRYLIKTRGQQVTLSCSPISGHRSVSWYQQTPGQGLQFLFEYFSETQRNKGNFPGRFSGRQFSNSRSEMNVSTLELGDSALYLCASRAIAGASYNEQFFGPGTRLTVL.

V and J are TRBV5-6 and TRBJ2-1; D remains unclear. Germline V lookup: CDR1 SGHDT, CDR2 YYEEEE. The V end lost 3 bases, the J end lost 6 bases, and 16 bases lay between the germline ends. This CDR3 has 15 residues. The DNA of the CDR3 is TGTGCCAGCAGCTCCGGCGTCAGTATCGGCAATGAGCAGTTCTTC. It specifies CASSSGVSIGNEQFF.

In its sample, this clonotype was seen a few times. The chain joins TRBV5-1 to TRBJ1-1, with D hard to call. Trimming removed 4 bases at V and 1 base at J, with 8 bases between. Germline CDR1 SGHRS, CDR2 YFSETQ. The CDR3 is 13 residues long. CDR3 loop: CASSQRQNTEAFF. The CDR3 region has the DNA TGCGCCAGCAGCCAACGACAGAACACTGAAGCTTTCTTT.

This clonotype was observed a few times. The chain carries TRBV6-5 and TRBJ1-2; 7 positions match TRBD1. J was trimmed by 1 base and V by 0 bases; bases with no gene match: 5. In germline, CDR1 is MNHEY, CDR2 SVGAGI. The CDR3 is 16 amino acids. The CDR3 nucleotides are TGTGCCAGCAGTTACTCTGGCAGGGGGATTAACTATGGCTACACCTTC. Protein: CASSYSGRGINYGYTF.

This clonotype appeared many times. V is TRBV10-3 and J is TRBJ2-3, with D hard to call. V was shortened by 5 bases and J by 4 bases, with 4 bases between the two germline ends. Germline CDR1 ENHRY, CDR2 SYGVKD. The CDR3 runs to 11 residues. CDR3 nucleotide sequence: TGTGCCATCAGTTGGTCAGATACGCAGTATTTT. Its translation is CAISWSDTQYF.

The chain employs TRBV5-6 and TRBJ1-2; no reliable D call. Trimming pared 2 bases from V and 5 bases from J, leaving 16 bases between. This CDR3 contains 15 residues. CDR1 and CDR2 from the germline V gene are SGHDT and YYEEEE. This CDR3 is CASSLRASSEYGYTF. In nucleotides, the CDR3 is TGTGCCAGCAGCTTACGGGCCTCCAGCGAGTATGGCTACACCTTC.

This clonotype was seen only a few times. J is TRBJ1-1 and V is TRBV5-1, with TRBD1 identical over 8 bases. J lost 3 bases, V lost 4 bases, and 8 bases had no gene match. The CDR3 sequence is 15 residues long. Germline V gene lookup returns CDR1 SGHRS and CDR2 YFSETQ. The CDR3 spells CASSTTGERYTEAFF. In nucleotides, the CDR3 is TGCGCCAGCAGCACGACAGGGGAGAGATACACTGAAGCTTTCTTT.

The chain joins TRBV11-2 to TRBJ2-7; D is unresolved. The CDR3 contains 12 residues. V shed 1 base and J shed 4 bases, with 5 bases lying between them. Germline CDR1 is SGHAT and CDR2 is FQNNGV. CDR3: CASSLGVYEQYV. The CDR3 nucleotides are TGTGCCAGCAGCTTAGGAGTATACGAGCAGTACGTC.

This clonotype turned up a few times. V is TRBV7-2 and J is TRBJ1-1, with D maybe TRBD1 (5 bases). The V gene lost 0 bases and the J gene lost 3 bases, with 20 bases spanning the gap. CDR1 is SGHTA, CDR2 FQGNSA, per germline. This CDR3 spans 18 amino acids. In DNA, the CDR3 is TGTGCCAGCAGCTTAGCTCCTACAGGACCGCTTTTGCACACTGAAGCTTTCTTT. Its protein product is CASSLAPTGPLLHTEAFF. Combining the CDR3 with reference TRBV7-2 and TRBJ1-1 gives the whole variable domain GAGVSQSPSNKVTEKGKDVELRCDPISGHTALYWYRQSLGQGLEFLIYFQGNSAPDKSGLPSDRFSAERTGGSVSTLTIQRTQQEDSAVYLCASSLAPTGPLLHTEAFFGQGTRLTVV.

The rearrangement links TRBV4-1 to TRBJ2-2, with D unclear. Germline CDR1 reads MGHRA; CDR2 reads YSYEKL. The CDR3 totals 13 residues. Trimming pared 0 bases from V and 9 bases from J, leaving 8 bases between. The CDR3 protein is CASSQDLAWELFF. CDR3 sequence (DNA): TGCGCCAGCAGCCAAGATCTCGCGTGGGAGCTGTTTTTT.

This clonotype was seen repeatedly, ten times or more. J is TRBJ1-1 and V is TRBV7-3; TRBD1 agrees at 8 bases. The CDR3 is 13 residues long. The V gene end was trimmed by 6 bases and the J gene end by 6 bases; junction bases not matched to a gene: 6. The germline CDR1 and CDR2 sequences are SGHTA and FQGTGA. CDR3 protein: CASSTGGLAEAFF. CDR3 nucleotide sequence: TGTGCCAGCAGTACAGGGGGTCTGGCTGAAGCTTTCTTT.

This chain connects TRBV11-1 to TRBJ2-3; D not certain. V was trimmed by 5 bases and J by 4 bases, leaving 10 bases between them. Germline V CDR1 and CDR2: SGHAT, FQDESV (reference sequence). CDR3 length equals 13 residues. CDR3 in DNA: TGTGCCAGCAGCGCGCGATTAGCAGATACGCAGTATTTT. Translation: CASSARLADTQYF.

V is TRBV7-3 and J is TRBJ2-3, with D perhaps TRBD1 or TRBD2 (5 bases each). This CDR3 region has 15 residues. Trimming cost V 3 bases and J 0 bases, with 10 bases left between them. The V gene's germline CDR1 is SGHTA and CDR2 FQGTGA. The CDR3 nucleotides are TGTGCCAGCAGCTTTAGAGGGGCTAGCACAGATACGCAGTATTTT. Residues: CASSFRGASTDTQYF.

This clonotype was picked up one time. With a much larger clone just one base away, this may be a read error. The chain couples TRBV6-1 to TRBJ1-2; 7 nucleotides match TRBD1. This CDR3 is 11 amino acids long. CDR1 is MNHNS and CDR2 is SASEGT in the germline V gene. The CDR3 region has the DNA TGTACCACCGACAGGGCCTATGGCTACACCTTC. Translated, it gives CTTDRAYGYTF.

CDR3 sequence (DNA): TGTGCCAGCAGCACTCCAGGGTATGACTATGGCTACACCTTC. Protein product: CASSTPGYDYGYTF. The chain joins TRBV7-2 to TRBJ1-2, with a weak D call TRBD1 (5 bases). This CDR3 has 14 residues. V was trimmed by 5 bases and J by 3 bases, leaving 13 bases between them. CDR1 is SGHTA and CDR2 is FQGNSA in the germline V gene.

This clonotype showed up just a few times. The chain combines TRBV4-2 with TRBJ2-1; 8 bases are shared with TRBD2. Per the germline V gene, CDR1 is LGHNA and CDR2 is YNFKEQ. This CDR3 contains 16 residues. Losses at the gene ends were 0 bases for V and 5 bases for J; bases not matched to a gene: 6. Written as DNA, the CDR3 is TGTGCCAGCAGCCAAGATGGACTAGCCCGGAACAATGAGCAGTTCTTC. Protein sequence: CASSQDGLARNNEQFF.

Written as DNA, the CDR3 is TGTGCCAGCAGTCCCGACAGGGCTGCTGCTTTCTTT. It specifies CASSPDRAAAFF. J is TRBJ1-1 and V is TRBV12-3 or TRBV12-4, with 7 bases identical to TRBD1. There are 12 residues in the CDR3. J lost 11 bases, V lost 5 bases, and 8 bases had no gene match.